The T cell receptor (beta chain) described here comes from a study of CD8 T cells in ankylosing spondylitis (dated by TCRdb to about 2017). Study-wide context: To find TCR variants linked to disease, the study profiled T cell receptor beta repertoires in ankylosing spondylitis patients and healthy donors. Peripheral blood was sampled, and synovial fluid was also collected from ankylosing spondylitis patients. In total, the full study cohort was made up of about 110 healthy donors and about two dozen ankylosing spondylitis patients.

Regarding this clonotype: Its antigen remains unidentified. No base-level quality is on record; no much larger clone is a single base apart.

V trim: 4 bases; J trim: 5 bases; unmatched bases: 8. CDR1 and CDR2 were assigned from the germline V gene as SGHRS and YFSETQ. Reading from cysteine to phenylalanine, the CDR3 counts 17 amino acids. The entry retains the CDR3 DNA only, 51 bases that are in frame from base 1. Reads for this sample came from an Illumina HiSeq 2500. Quantitative 5'-RACE with molecular barcodes was the method used to prepare the TCR beta libraries. On the authors' methods: Disease-linked TCR variants were identified with a new computational method built on a probabilistic model of VDJ rearrangement. In TCRdb, the public reads were trimmed at Q25 with fastp and aligned with MiXCR, with productive beta chains retained. Rows are unified per CDR3 protein, each entry keeping the most common DNA and genes. In this record, the V and J calls reflect TCRdb's handling and not the investigators' own analysis. A total of roughly 130,000 distinct CDR3 sequences appear in this sample, around 9% of them only once. The ten most abundant clones make up approximately 3.3% of the sample.

The full study reports these points: Blood from ankylosing spondylitis patients appeared to be characterized by a TCR beta motif made up of under 10 highly homologous amino acid variants. The disease-linked clones were reported to be significantly enriched in matched synovial fluid samples from ankylosing spondylitis patients. Some of the motif variants had been reported before in the synovial fluid and blood of reactive arthritis patients, a finding that suggests common disease-initiation mechanisms. The disease-linked clones showed a CD8+ phenotype and occurred at relatively low frequencies in peripheral blood.

This TCR was sampled from a male donor with ankylosing spondylitis or in good health (not recorded which). The V and J segments used are TRBV5-1 and TRBJ2-1; TRBD2 aligns with 14 central bases. The specimen sequenced was blood, either unsorted or a sorted T cell fraction (not recorded which). This receptor carries the CDR3 CASSPPGLAGAHNEQFF. The DNA sequence is given as TGCGCCAGCAGCCCACCGGGACTAGCGGGAGCTCACAATGAGCAGTTCTTC.